This T cell receptor beta chain was sequenced for a study of T-cell reconstitution after alpha-beta-depleted transplantation in children (dated by TCRdb to about 2016). At the level of the whole study: Using TCR repertoire profiling, the study followed T-cell immune reconstitution in a quantitative way in children after TCRalphabeta/CD19-depleted allogeneic hematopoietic cell transplantation. Beyond this particular receptor, the publication reports: The apparently early alphabetaT-cell count recovery about two months after transplant was reportedly dependent on only several hundred rapidly expanded clones derived from non-depleted graft cells. Over subsequent months, a decline in hyperexpanded clone frequencies was noted, and after one year, T-cell counts and TCRbeta diversity were mostly ascribed to newly produced T cells. The high TCRbeta diversity at day 60 in some patients was ascribed to recipient T cells and intrathymic progenitors that had survived conditioning.

CDR1 and CDR2 (SEHNR, FQNEAQ) derive from the germline V gene (reference sequence). The CDR3, from cysteine to phenylalanine, totals 14 residues. Left in the record is the CDR3 DNA by itself, 42 bases read in frame from the first base. V sheds 2 bases and J sheds 3 bases, leaving 11 bases between their ends. Receptor amplification or capture employed PCR. The instrument was an Illumina HiSeq 2500. To normalize quantification of the TCRbeta repertoire, the TCR libraries were built with molecular barcoding that relied on unique molecular identifiers. The public reads were reanalyzed by TCRdb: fastp trimming at Q25, MiXCR alignment, in-frame beta chains only. For every CDR3 protein sequence, its rows merge into one entry that carries the most common genes and DNA. In this sample the table shows 150,000 to 250,000 distinct CDR3 sequences, 6.3% of which occur a single time. In total, the top ten clones hold around 4.4% of the sample.

This sample's treatment or condition label indicates: allogeneic hematopoietic cell transplantation with graft depleted of TCRalphabeta T cells and CD19 B cells. The transplant recipients were children given TCRalphabeta/CD19-depleted allogeneic hematopoietic cell grafts. This clonotype was seen a few times. It has no known antigen specificity. Base qualities are not provided; no much larger clone lies one nucleotide away. This sequence was found in a girl in the first two years of life with combined immunodeficiency, due to receive a stem cell transplant. This receptor chain uses TRBV7-9 and TRBJ2-7; a tentative D call is TRBD1 (6 bases match). Sample: PBMCs, taken before TCRalphabeta/CD19-depleted stem cell transplant. The encoded CDR3 is CASSLPGQHYEQYF. The bases are TGTGCCAGCAGCTTACCCGGACAGCACTACGAGCAGTACTTC.